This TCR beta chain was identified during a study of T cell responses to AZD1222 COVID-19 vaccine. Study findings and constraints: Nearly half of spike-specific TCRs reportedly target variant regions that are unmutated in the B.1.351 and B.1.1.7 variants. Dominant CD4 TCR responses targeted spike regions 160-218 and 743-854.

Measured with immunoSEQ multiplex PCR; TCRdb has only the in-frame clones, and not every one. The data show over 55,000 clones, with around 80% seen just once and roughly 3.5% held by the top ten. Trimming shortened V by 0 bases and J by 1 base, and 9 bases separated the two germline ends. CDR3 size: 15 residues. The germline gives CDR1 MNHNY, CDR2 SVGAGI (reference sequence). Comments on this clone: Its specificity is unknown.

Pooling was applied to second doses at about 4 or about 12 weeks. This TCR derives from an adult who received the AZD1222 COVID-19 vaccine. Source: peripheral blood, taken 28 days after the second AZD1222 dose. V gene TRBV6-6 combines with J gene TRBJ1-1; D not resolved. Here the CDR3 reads CASSYSTLGNTEAFF. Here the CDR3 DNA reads TGTGCCAGCAGTTACTCGACGTTAGGGAACACTGAAGCTTTCTTT.